This T cell receptor beta chain stems from a study of cytomegalovirus exposure and HLA in healthy donors. Study-wide results and caveats: Presence/absence analyses supposed approximately even sequencing depth among donors. Solely CMV serostatus was available to characterize immune exposure. V- and J-gene trimming of TCR beta was linked (in a later analysis) to a missense DCLRE1C variant.

Donors in the study were healthy people who gave bone marrow. To note about this clone: Its target is not known.

The study ran its PCR with 60 Vbeta and 13 Jbeta primers. Sequencing was performed with immunoSEQ multiplex PCR; in TCRdb, only in-frame clones are kept and a portion is missing. This table has roughly 100,000 clones, around 80% appearing once. Looked up from germline, CDR1 is LGHNA and CDR2 is YNFKEQ. The trim removed 0 bases at V and 8 bases at J, leaving 15 bases unmatched. The CDR3 has 17 amino acids. This sequence joins TRBV4-2 and TRBJ1-2; 7 positions agree with TRBD1. This receptor was identified in a man aged 25-45 years in good health and CMV-seronegative. The material sequenced was PBMCs. CDR3 amino acids: CASSQDRATQGGVGYTF. DNA for the CDR3: TGTGCCAGCAGCCAAGATCGGGCCACCCAAGGGGGCGTAGGCTACACCTTC.